This T cell receptor (beta chain) was sequenced during a study of Graves' ophthalmopathy and Graves' hyperthyroidism. Study context: The authors collected peripheral blood at initial diagnosis, before any treatment. Study-level results: The model forecast ophthalmopathy progression, reaching roughly 70% sensitivity and 72.22% specificity.

CDR3 regions of TCR beta were amplified from RNA transcripts. First-round RT-PCR employed HTBI primers, with a second-round multiplex PCR after it. TCRdb recomputed calls from the multiplex PCR reads with MiXCR, one row per CDR3 protein. The sample lists 500,000 to 700,000 distinct CDR3 sequences, approximately 21% occurring once. Patients were diagnosed from clinical symptoms, serum thyroxine, TRAb, thyroid ultrasound and orbital computed tomography. Details on this clonotype: No antigen is known for it.

The source of this sequence is a young woman with stable Graves' hyperthyroidism. Some clones in this sample may be carry-over from other donors' samples. The specimen was peripheral blood.

DNA for the CDR3: TGTGCCAGCAGTTACTCGATAGGATTCGACACCGGGGAGCTGTTTTTT. Protein sequence: CASSYSIGFDTGELFF. This sequence joins TRBV6-5 and TRBJ2-2, with D unclear. The CDR3 runs 16 residues. Trimming took 0 bases from V and 3 from J, leaving 11 bases between them. The germline V gene encodes CDR1 MNHEY and CDR2 SVGAGI.